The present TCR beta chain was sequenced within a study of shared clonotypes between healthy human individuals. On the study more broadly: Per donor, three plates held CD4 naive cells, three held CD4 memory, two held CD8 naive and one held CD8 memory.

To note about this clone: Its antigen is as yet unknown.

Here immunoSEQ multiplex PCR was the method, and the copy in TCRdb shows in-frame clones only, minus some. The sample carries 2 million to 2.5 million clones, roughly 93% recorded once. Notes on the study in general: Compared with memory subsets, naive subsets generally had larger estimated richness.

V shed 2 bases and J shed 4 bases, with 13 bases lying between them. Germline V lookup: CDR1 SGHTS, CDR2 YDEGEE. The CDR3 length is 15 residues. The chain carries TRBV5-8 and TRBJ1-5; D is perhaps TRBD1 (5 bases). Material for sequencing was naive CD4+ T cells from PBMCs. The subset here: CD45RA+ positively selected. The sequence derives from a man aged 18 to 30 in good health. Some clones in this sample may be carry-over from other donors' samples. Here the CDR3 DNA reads TGTGCCAGCAGCTTAACGGGACGGGAAAATCAGCCCCAGCATTTT. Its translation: CASSLTGRENQPQHF. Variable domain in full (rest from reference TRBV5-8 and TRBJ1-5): EAGVTQSPTHLIKTRGQQATLRCSPISGHTSVYWYQQALGLGLQFLLWYDEGEERNRGNFPPRFSGRQFPNYSSELNVNALELEDSALYLCASSLTGRENQPQHFGDGTRLSIL.